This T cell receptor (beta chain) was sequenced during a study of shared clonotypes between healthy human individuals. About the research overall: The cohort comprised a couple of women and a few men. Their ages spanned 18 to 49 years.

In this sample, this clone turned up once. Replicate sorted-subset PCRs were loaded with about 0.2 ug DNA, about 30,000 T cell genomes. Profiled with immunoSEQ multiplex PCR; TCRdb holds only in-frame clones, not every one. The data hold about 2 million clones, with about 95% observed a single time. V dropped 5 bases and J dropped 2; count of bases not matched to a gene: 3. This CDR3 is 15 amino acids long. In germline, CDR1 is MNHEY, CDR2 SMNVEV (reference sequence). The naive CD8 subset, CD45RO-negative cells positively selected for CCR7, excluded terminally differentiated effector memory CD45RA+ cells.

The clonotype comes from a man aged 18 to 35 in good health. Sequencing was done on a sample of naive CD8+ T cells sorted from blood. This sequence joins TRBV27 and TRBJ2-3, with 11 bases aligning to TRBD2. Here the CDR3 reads CASSQTSGTTDTQYF. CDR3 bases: TGTGCCAGCAGTCAGACTAGCGGGACCACAGATACGCAGTATTTT.